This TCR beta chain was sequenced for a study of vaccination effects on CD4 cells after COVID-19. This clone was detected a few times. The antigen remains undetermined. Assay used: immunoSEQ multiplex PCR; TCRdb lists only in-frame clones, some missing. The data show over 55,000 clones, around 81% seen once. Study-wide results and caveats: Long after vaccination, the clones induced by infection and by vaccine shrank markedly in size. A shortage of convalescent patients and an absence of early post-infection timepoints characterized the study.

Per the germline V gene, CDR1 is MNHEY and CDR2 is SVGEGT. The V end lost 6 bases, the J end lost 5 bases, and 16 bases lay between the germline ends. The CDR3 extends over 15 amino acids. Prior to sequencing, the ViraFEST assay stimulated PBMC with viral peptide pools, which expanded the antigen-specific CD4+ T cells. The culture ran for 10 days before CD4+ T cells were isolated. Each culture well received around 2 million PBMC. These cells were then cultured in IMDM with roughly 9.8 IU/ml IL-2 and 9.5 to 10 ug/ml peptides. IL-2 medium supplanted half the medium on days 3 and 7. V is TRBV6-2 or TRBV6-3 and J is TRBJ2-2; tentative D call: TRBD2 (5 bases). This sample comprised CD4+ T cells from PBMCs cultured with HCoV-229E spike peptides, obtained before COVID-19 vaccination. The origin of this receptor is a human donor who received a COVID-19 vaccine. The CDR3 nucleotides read TGTGCCAGCAGCCCCCACGTCGGCGGGACCGGGGAGCTGTTTTTT. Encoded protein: CASSPHVGGTGELFF.